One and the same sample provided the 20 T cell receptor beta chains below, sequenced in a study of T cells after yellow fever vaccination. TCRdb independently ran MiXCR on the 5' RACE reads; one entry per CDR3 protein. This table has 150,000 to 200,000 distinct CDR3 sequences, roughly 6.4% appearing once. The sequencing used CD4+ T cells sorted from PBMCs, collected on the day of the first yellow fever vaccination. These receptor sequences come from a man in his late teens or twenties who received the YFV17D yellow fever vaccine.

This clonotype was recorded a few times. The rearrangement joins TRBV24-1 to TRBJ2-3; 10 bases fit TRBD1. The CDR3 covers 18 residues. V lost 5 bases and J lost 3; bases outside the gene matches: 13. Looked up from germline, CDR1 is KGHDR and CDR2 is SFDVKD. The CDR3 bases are TGTGCCACCAGTGCCCTTTTCGGGGGGGACAGGGGAACAGATACGCAGTATTTT. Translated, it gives CATSALFGGDRGTDTQYF.

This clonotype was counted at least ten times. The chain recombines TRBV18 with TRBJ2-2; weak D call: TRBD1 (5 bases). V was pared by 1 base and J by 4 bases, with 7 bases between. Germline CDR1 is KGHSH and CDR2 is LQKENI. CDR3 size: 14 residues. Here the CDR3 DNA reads TGTGCCAGCTCACCACAGGGGTTCACCGGGGAGCTGTTTTTT. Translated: CASSPQGFTGELFF.

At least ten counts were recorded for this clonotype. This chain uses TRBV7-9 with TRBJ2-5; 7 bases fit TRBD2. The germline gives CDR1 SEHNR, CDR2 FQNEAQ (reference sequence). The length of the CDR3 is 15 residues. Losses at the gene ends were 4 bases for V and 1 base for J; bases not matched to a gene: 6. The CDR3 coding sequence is TGTGCCAGCAGCTGGAAGGGAGGGGTCCAAGAGACCCAGTACTTC. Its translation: CASSWKGGVQETQYF. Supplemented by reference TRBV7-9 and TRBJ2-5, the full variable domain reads DTGVSQNPRHKITKRGQNVTFRCDPISEHNRLYWYRQTLGQGPEFLTYFQNEAQLEKSRLLSDRFSAERPKGSFSTLEIQRTEQGDSAMYLCASSWKGGVQETQYFGPGTRLLVL.

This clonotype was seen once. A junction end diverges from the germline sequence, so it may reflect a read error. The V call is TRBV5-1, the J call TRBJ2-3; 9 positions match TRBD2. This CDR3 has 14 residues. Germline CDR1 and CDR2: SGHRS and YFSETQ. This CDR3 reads CAGSFSGGTDTQYF. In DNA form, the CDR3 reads TGCGCCGGCAGCTTTAGCGGGGGTACAGATACGCAGTATTTT.

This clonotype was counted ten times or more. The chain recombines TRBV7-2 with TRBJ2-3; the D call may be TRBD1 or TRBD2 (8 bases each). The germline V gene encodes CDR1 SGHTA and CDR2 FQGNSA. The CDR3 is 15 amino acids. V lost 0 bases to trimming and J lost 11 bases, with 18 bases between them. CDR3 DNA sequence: TGTGCCAGCAGCTTAGCAGCGGGGGAAACAGGGGGGCAGTATTTT. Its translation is CASSLAAGETGGQYF. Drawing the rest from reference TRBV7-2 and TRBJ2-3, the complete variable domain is GAGVSQSPSNKVTEKGKDVELRCDPISGHTALYWYRQSLGQGLEFLIYFQGNSAPDKSGLPSDRFSAERTGGSVSTLTIQRTQQEDSAVYLCASSLAAGETGGQYFGPGTRLTVL.

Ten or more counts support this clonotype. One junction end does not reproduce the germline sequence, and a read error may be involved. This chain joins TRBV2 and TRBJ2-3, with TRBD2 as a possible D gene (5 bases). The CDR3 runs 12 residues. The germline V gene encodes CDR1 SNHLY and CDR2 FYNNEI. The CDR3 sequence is CASSESGSGWSF. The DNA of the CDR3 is TGTGCCAGCAGTGAATCGGGGAGCGGATGGTCTTTT.

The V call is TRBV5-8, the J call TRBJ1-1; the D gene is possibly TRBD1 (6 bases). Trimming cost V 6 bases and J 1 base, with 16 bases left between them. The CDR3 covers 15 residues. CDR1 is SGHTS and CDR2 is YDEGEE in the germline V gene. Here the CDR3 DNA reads TGTGCCAGCACGACGCGGGACAACTCGAACACTGAAGCTTTCTTT. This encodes CASTTRDNSNTEAFF.

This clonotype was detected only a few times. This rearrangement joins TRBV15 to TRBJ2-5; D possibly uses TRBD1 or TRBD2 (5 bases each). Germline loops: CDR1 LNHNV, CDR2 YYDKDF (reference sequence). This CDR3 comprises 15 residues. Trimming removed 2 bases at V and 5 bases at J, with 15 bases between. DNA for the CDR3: TGTGCCACCAGCAGAAGGGACCCAGATCTGGAGACCCAGTACTTC. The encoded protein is CATSRRDPDLETQYF.

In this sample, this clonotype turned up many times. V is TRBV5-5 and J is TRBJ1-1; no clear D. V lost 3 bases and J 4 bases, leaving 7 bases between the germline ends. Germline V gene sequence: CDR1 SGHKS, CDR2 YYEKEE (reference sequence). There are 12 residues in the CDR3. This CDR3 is CASSSWGTEAFF. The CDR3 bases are TGTGCCAGCAGCTCCTGGGGCACTGAAGCTTTCTTT.

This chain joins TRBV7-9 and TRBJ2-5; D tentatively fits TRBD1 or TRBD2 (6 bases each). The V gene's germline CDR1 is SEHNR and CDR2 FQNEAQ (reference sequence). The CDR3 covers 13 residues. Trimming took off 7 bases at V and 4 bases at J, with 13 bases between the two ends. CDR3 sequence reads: CASIRGLGETQYF. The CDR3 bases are TGTGCCAGCATTCGGGGGCTAGGAGAGACCCAGTACTTC.

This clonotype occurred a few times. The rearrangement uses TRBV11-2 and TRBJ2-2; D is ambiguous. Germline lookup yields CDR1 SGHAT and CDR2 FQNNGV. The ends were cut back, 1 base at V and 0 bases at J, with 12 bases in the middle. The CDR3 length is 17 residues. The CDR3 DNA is TGTGCCAGCAGCTTAGGGACGTGGAGCGCGAACACCGGGGAGCTGTTTTTT. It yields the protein CASSLGTWSANTGELFF.

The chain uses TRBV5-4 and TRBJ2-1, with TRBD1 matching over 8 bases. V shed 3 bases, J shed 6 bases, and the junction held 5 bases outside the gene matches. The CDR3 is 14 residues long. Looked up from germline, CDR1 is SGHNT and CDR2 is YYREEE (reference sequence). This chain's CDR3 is CASSSPGQANEQFF. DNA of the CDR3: TGTGCCAGCAGCTCCCCGGGACAGGCCAATGAGCAGTTCTTC.

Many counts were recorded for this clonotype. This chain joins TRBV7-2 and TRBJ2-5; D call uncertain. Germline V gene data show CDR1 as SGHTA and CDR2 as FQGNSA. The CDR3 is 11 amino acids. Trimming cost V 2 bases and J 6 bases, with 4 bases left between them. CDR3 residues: CASSLSQTQYF. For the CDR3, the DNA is TGTGCCAGCAGCTTAAGCCAGACCCAGTACTTC.

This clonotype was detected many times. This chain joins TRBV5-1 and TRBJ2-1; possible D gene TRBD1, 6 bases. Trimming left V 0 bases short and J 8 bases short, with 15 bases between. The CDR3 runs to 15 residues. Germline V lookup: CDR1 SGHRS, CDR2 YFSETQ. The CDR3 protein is CASSLGGSGAHEQFF. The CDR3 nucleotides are TGCGCCAGCAGCTTGGGAGGCTCAGGGGCCCATGAGCAGTTCTTC.

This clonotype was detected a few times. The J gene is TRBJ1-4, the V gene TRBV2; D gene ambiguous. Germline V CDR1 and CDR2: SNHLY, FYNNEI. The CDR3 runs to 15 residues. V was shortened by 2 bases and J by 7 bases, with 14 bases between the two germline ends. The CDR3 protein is CASSERWVGSEKLFF. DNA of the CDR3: TGTGCCAGCAGTGAAAGATGGGTAGGGAGTGAAAAACTGTTTTTT. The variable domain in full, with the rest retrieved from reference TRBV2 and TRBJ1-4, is EPEVTQTPSHQVTQMGQEVILRCVPISNHLYFYWYRQILGQKVEFLVSFYNNEISEKSEIFDDQFSVERPDGSNFTLKIRSTKLEDSAMYFCASSERWVGSEKLFFGSGTQLSVL.

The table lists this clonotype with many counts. The CDR3 coding sequence is TGTGCCAGCAGTACCAGCCTCGACAGGCAAATACGTCCAGATACGCAGTATTTT. Its protein is CASSTSLDRQIRPDTQYF. The chain combines TRBV12-3 or TRBV12-4 with TRBJ2-3; D might be TRBD1 (6 bases). This CDR3 has 18 residues. The V end was cut by 5 bases, the J end by 4 bases, with 25 bases between.

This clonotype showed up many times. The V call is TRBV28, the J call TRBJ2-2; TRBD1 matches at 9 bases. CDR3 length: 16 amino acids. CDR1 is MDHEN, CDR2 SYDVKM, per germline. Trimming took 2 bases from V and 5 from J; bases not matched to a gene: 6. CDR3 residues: CASSLVDRGGTGELFF. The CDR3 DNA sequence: TGTGCCAGCAGTTTAGTGGACAGGGGTGGAACCGGGGAGCTGTTTTTT.

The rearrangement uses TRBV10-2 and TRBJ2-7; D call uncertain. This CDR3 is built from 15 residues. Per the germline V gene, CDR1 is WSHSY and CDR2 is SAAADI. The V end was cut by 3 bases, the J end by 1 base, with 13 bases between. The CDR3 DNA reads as TGCGCCAGCAGTGATTCCTGGAACCTTTCCTACGAGCAGTACTTC. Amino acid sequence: CASSDSWNLSYEQYF.

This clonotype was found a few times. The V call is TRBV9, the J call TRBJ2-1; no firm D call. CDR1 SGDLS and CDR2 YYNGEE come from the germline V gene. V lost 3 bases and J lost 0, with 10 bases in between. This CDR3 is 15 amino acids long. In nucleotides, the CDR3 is TGTGCCAGCAGCGAGGACGTTTTCTCCTACAATGAGCAGTTCTTC. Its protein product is CASSEDVFSYNEQFF.

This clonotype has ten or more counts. Written as DNA, the CDR3 is TGCAGTGCTAGCGTGACAGGGGGAGGCCACGAGCAGTACGTC. This gives the protein CSASVTGGGHEQYV. This chain joins TRBV20-1 and TRBJ2-7; 9 bases are shared with TRBD1. The CDR3 is 14 residues long. V shed 3 bases and J 5 bases; nucleotides not matched to a gene: 8. Germline lookup yields CDR1 DFQATT and CDR2 SNEGSKA (reference sequence).